Here is one TCR beta chain with its context. Under the authors' procedure: Amplification from reference gene primers served as the basis for estimated nucleated cell counts. The table came from immunoSEQ multiplex PCR; TCRdb's copy has only in-frame clones and leaves some out. V, J and clone size are taken as reported in that table, and D and trimming were inferred from the DNA itself. The sample lists about 94,000 clones; nearly 80% were seen once. The data were taken from a study of blood T cell repertoires in COVID-19. Study information: The United States, Italy and Spain were the sources of the acute and convalescent COVID-19 samples. PBMCs, B-cell-depleted T cells, or T cells were the source of the cDNA or gDNA that made up the material.

Germline CDR1 reads MDHEN; CDR2 reads SYDVKM. This CDR3 comprises 14 residues. The ends lost 6 bases at V and 5 bases at J; junction bases unmatched: 5. The source of this sequence is a man between 65 and 85 years old with COVID-19, enrolled during active disease. The specimen sequenced was peripheral blood. The genes are TRBV28 and TRBJ1-5; 9 positions match TRBD1. DNA for the CDR3: TGTGCCAGCAGACCACAGGGGGCCCATCAGCCCCAGCATTTT. Protein: CASRPQGAHQPQHF.